The present T cell receptor (beta chain) was sequenced within a study of CD8+CD57+ T cells in acquired aplastic anemia. Turning to the study itself: DNA per sorted CD4+ or CD8+ sample ranged about 0.19 to 30 ug, averaging roughly 3.2 ug.

CDR3 and TCR beta VDJ profiling relied on a genomic DNA template. TCRdb called the reads again in MiXCR, with one record for every CDR3 protein. The data contain around 290,000 distinct CDR3 sequences, approximately 58% of them singletons. The study, taken as a whole, reports: Between patients and controls, over 25 CD8+ CDR3 sequences were found in common. Patients and controls had CD8+ Simpson's diversity values that were not significantly distinct.

This clonotype was observed a handful of times. Its target is unknown. One junction end does not reproduce the germline sequence, and a read error may be involved. CDR3 length: 13 amino acids. Germline assignment: CDR1 SGHTA and CDR2 FQGNSA. Previously, flow cytometry had revealed CD8+CD57+ cell expansion in the patients chosen for sequencing. The rearrangement links TRBV7-2 to TRBJ1-5; D ambiguous. This clonotype was obtained from a human donor with aplastic anemia. The specimen sequenced was sorted CD4+, CD8+, or CD8+CD57+ T cells (not recorded which) from PBMCs. The CDR3 DNA sequence: TGTGCCAGCCCCCGACGGTCCAATCGGCCCCAGCATTTT. Translation gives CASPRRSNRPQHF.